The next 4 T cell receptor beta chains were all read from a single sample in a study of shared clonotypes between healthy human individuals. Repertoires were generated with immunoSEQ multiplex PCR, while TCRdb's copy carries only in-frame clones and drops some. The sample includes 2,500,000 or so clones, 80% to 95% of them seen just once. The sample was naive CD4+ T cells from PBMCs. The sample's subset: CD45RA+ positively selected. These receptors were obtained from a man aged 18 to 35 in good health. Some clones in this sample may be carry-over from other donors' samples.

The rearrangement uses TRBV30 and TRBJ2-1; D gene uncertain. V gave up 7 bases and J gave up 10 bases, with 14 bases separating them. This CDR3 contains 11 residues. CDR1 and CDR2 (germline): GTSNPN, SVGIG (reference sequence). CDR3 sequence reads: CAFRPRREQFF. In nucleotides, the CDR3 is TGTGCCTTCCGACCCCGCCGGGAGCAGTTCTTC.

The chain has TRBV9 and TRBJ2-1; D might be TRBD1 or TRBD2, each matching 5 bases. The CDR3 runs to 15 residues. V lost 4 bases and J 4 bases, leaving 15 bases between the germline ends. The germline CDR1 and CDR2 sequences are SGDLS and YYNGEE. The CDR3 spells CASSPRDGVYNEQFF. CDR3 sequence (DNA): TGTGCCAGCAGCCCCCGGGACGGAGTGTACAATGAGCAGTTCTTC.

This CDR3 reads CASSAAGRGQGVGYTF. CDR3 DNA: TGTGCCAGCAGTGCCGCAGGCAGGGGGCAGGGAGTGGGCTACACCTTC. This chain links TRBV6-1 with TRBJ1-2, with 8 bases aligning to TRBD1. The CDR3 length is 16 residues. CDR1 MNHNS and CDR2 SASEGT come from the germline V gene. V trimming: 4 bases; J trimming: 8 bases; junction bases outside the gene matches: 15.

This sequence joins TRBV5-4 and TRBJ1-3, with a tentative D call TRBD1 (6 bases). V lost 0 bases and J 4 bases, leaving 8 bases between the germline ends. CDR1 and CDR2 (germline): SGHNT, YYREEE (reference sequence). The CDR3 runs 14 residues. Here the CDR3 reads CASSLAGVGNTIYF. CDR3 DNA sequence: TGTGCCAGCAGCTTGGCAGGGGTGGGAAACACCATATATTTT.